This TCR beta chain was recorded in a study of blood T cells in healthy people across ages (dated by TCRdb to about 2015). Looking at the study overall: Template switching captured roughly one uniquely barcoded TCR beta cDNA molecule per two T cells in model experiments. Using deep sequencing normalized with unique cDNA molecular identifiers, the study measured how TCR beta repertoire diversity changes with age. Four age groups were formed from the donors: young (average roughly 16 years), middle-aged (approximately 40), aged (62) and long-lived (around 80). To avoid experimental bias, donors of different ages were spread randomly across the sequencing lanes. For two donors (one aged 18 to 29 and one aged 80 or older), the study analyzed two additional independent replicas of 1 million unique cDNA reads from the same blood draw. Paper-wide results and their limitations: Bulk unsorted PBMC profiling prevented conclusive comparison of naive and antigen-experienced compartments. Compared with the aged group, the long-lived group had more naive CD4+ T cells, fewer expanded clones and increased TCR diversity, suggesting age selection. The CMV infection status of donors was not known, potentially confounding age-related changes in expanded clonotypes. The percentage of naive T cells measured by flow cytometry correlated strongly with observed TCR beta diversity. Estimates of total diversity from one million sequenced T cells were regarded as lower bounds and underestimates. As age increased, observed TCR beta diversity per million T cells dropped in a roughly linear way, and a significant reduction was already evident by age about 40.

Systemically healthy Caucasian individuals from Russia, 39 in total and aged roughly 6 to 100 years, were included as donors. About 9.6 milliliters of peripheral blood were collected from each donor into EDTA-treated Vacutainer tubes. Ficoll-Paque density-gradient centrifugation was used to isolate PBMCs, with at least 7 million per sample. Total RNA, at least 6 micrograms per sample, was extracted from PBMCs with Trizol reagent. For every donor, flow cytometry on a PBMC aliquot measured the percentage of naive CD45RAhigh/CD27high T cells. Its CDR3 holds 14 amino acids, cysteine through phenylalanine. Only the CDR3 DNA is retained, 42 bases long and in frame from the first base. From the germline V gene, CDR1 is SGHTA and CDR2 is FQGNSA. About this clonotype: The target of this receptor is not known. No base-level quality is on record; no much larger clone is a single base apart.

Libraries were made using 5' RACE. TCRdb names Illumina HiSeq 2500 as the instrument used. The second PCR ran for about 6 to 12 cycles and used a J-beta primer mix along with a sample-barcoded 5' primer. A template-switch 5' adaptor carrying 12 random nucleotides introduced a unique molecular identifier onto each TCR beta cDNA molecule. Each sample yielded at least 2.5 million CDR3-containing paired-end reads. All of the RNA was converted into first-strand cDNA using the Mint cDNA synthesis kit, with a TRBC-specific oligonucleotide serving as the primer. Following uracil-DNA glycosylase treatment, a first 18-cycle PCR with universal primers M1SS and BC2_uni_R was performed on all cDNA. Per the source publication's procedure: For normalization, 1 million high-quality reads, each with a distinct molecular identifier, were randomly selected from each sample. Instead of being binned into consensus sequences, reads with shared molecular identifiers were discarded. CDR3 identification, clonotype clustering and error correction used MiTCR with a Q25 quality threshold and the strictest error-elimination algorithm. A nonparametric unseen species model with Euler transformation was used to estimate lower-bound total TCR beta diversity. The public reads were quality trimmed at Q25 with fastp and then assembled into clones with MiXCR by TCRdb, keeping productive beta chains. Here each entry gathers all rows of one CDR3 protein and keeps the most common genes and DNA. TCRdb's processing, not the study's, gives the V and J calls here. The sample table holds a few hundred thousand distinct CDR3 sequences, of which approximately 47% were seen once. The top ten hold under 65% of the sample.

The sample was blood. The rearranged segments are TRBV7-2 and TRBJ2-5; TRBD2 fits 7 bases in the junction. The end of the DNA aligns better with TRBJ2-7, so the J call may be wrong. The receptor was derived from a man aged 55 to 70 in good health. Here is the DNA: TGTGCCAGCAGCTTAGGAGCGGGGAACTACGAGCAGTACTTC. It encodes CASSLGAGNYEQYF.